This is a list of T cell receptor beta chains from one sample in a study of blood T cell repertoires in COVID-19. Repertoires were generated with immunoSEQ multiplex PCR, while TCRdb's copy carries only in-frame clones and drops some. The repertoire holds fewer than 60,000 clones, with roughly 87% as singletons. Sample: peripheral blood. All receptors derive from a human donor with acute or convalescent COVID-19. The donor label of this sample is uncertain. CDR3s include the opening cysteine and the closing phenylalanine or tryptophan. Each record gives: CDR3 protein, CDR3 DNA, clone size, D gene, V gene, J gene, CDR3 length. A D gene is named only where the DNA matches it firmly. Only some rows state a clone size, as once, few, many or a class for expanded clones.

CDR3: CSVVGTGRVDIQYF
DNA: TGCAGCGTTGTCGGGACAGGGCGAGTGGACATTCAGTACTTC
size: NA
D: TRBD1
V: TRBV29-1
J: TRBJ2-4
length: 14

CDR3: CASSQVAVQQFF
DNA: TGTGCCAGCAGCCAAGTAGCGGTGCAACAGTTCTTC
size: NA
D: NA
V: TRBV3-1/TRBV3-2
J: TRBJ2-1
length: 12

CDR3: CASSSFPPGLGGYNEQFF
DNA: TGTGCCAGCAGTTCTTTTCCTCCGGGACTAGGAGGATACAATGAGCAGTTCTTC
size: NA
D: TRBD2
V: TRBV28
J: TRBJ2-1
length: 18

CDR3: CASSQDPRLAGEQFF
DNA: TGCGCCAGCAGCCAAGACCCCCGACTAGCGGGGGAGCAGTTCTTC
size: NA
D: TRBD2
V: TRBV4-1
J: TRBJ2-1
length: 15

CDR3: CASSLGWGQIDSPLHF
DNA: TGTGCCAGCAGCCTGGGGTGGGGACAGATTGATTCACCCCTCCACTTT
size: NA
D: TRBD1
V: TRBV5-6
J: TRBJ1-6
length: 16

CDR3: CASSDSLGSTEAFF
DNA: TGTGCCAGCAGTGACTCATTGGGGAGCACTGAAGCTTTCTTT
size: NA
D: NA
V: TRBV6-4
J: TRBJ1-1
length: 14

CDR3: CASSSTTRDRGNEQFF
DNA: TGTGCCAGCAGCTCCACCACTAGGGACAGGGGGAATGAGCAGTTCTTC
size: once
D: TRBD1
V: TRBV7-3
J: TRBJ2-1
length: 16

CDR3: CASSLDNRDTGELFF
DNA: TGTGCCAGCAGCTTAGATAATCGGGATACCGGGGAGCTGTTTTTT
size: NA
D: NA
V: TRBV11-3
J: TRBJ2-2
length: 15

CDR3: CASSLSRGGSYNEQFF
DNA: TGTGCCAGCAGTTTATCGCGGGGGGGTTCCTACAATGAGCAGTTCTTC
size: NA
D: TRBD2
V: TRBV28
J: TRBJ2-1
length: 16

CDR3: CASGQHPLAGKGGDNEQFF
DNA: TGTGCCAGCGGACAACACCCTCTAGCGGGAAAGGGGGGCGACAATGAGCAGTTCTTC
size: NA
D: TRBD2
V: TRBV27
J: TRBJ2-1
length: 19

CDR3: CASSLASGTTYEQYF
DNA: TGTGCCAGCTCACTAGCTAGCGGTACTACCTACGAGCAGTACTTC
size: NA
D: TRBD2
V: TRBV18
J: TRBJ2-7
length: 15

CDR3: CASGGGLTGANVLTF
DNA: TGTGCCAGCGGGGGAGGGCTCACTGGGGCCAACGTCCTGACTTTC
size: NA
D: TRBD2
V: TRBV3-1/TRBV3-2
J: TRBJ2-6
length: 15

CDR3: CSVLRTGGWKYGYTF
DNA: TGCAGCGTTCTCAGGACAGGGGGCTGGAAGTATGGCTACACCTTC
size: few
D: TRBD1
V: TRBV29-1
J: TRBJ1-2
length: 15

CDR3: CASSPSTDTQYF
DNA: TGTGCCAGCAGCCCCTCCACAGATACGCAGTATTTT
size: NA
D: NA
V: TRBV2
J: TRBJ2-3
length: 12

CDR3: CASSLNRGRYETQYF
DNA: TGTGCCAGCAGCTTGAACAGGGGACGGTACGAGACCCAGTACTTC
size: NA
D: TRBD1
V: TRBV7-6
J: TRBJ2-5
length: 15

CDR3: CASSRGSQETQYF
DNA: TGCGCCAGCAGCAGAGGAAGCCAAGAGACCCAGTACTTC
size: NA
D: NA
V: TRBV10-1
J: TRBJ2-5
length: 13

CDR3: CASRDLGATGQPQHF
DNA: TGTGCCAGTCGCGATCTGGGGGCAACGGGTCAGCCCCAGCATTTT
size: NA
D: NA
V: TRBV19
J: TRBJ1-5
length: 15

CDR3: CASSRDSLVWTF
DNA: TGTGCCAGCAGTAGGGACAGCTTAGTGTGGACCTTC
size: NA
D: TRBD1
V: TRBV27
J: TRBJ1-2
length: 12

CDR3: CASSSVEGQVRPQHF
DNA: TGTGCCAGCAGTTCCGTTGAGGGACAGGTAAGGCCCCAGCATTTT
size: NA
D: TRBD1
V: TRBV28
J: TRBJ1-5
length: 15

CDR3: CASSLGLAGEVQETQYF
DNA: TGTGCCAGCAGCCTGGGACTAGCGGGGGAAGTACAAGAGACCCAGTACTTC
size: NA
D: TRBD2
V: TRBV11-3
J: TRBJ2-5
length: 17

CDR3: CAWSVGGQGLGGSGNTIYF
DNA: TGTGCCTGGAGTGTTGGGGGACAGGGGTTAGGGGGCTCTGGAAACACCATATATTTT
size: NA
D: TRBD1
V: TRBV30
J: TRBJ1-3
length: 19

CDR3: CASSPGAGGGQPQHF
DNA: TGTGCCAGCTCACCGGGGGCAGGGGGCGGTCAGCCCCAGCATTTT
size: NA
D: TRBD1
V: TRBV18
J: TRBJ1-5
length: 15

CDR3: CASSGGPTDTQYF
DNA: TGTGCCAGCAGCGGGGGCCCCACAGATACGCAGTATTTT
size: NA
D: NA
V: TRBV7-2
J: TRBJ2-3
length: 13

CDR3: CASSVWLGGSSEQFF
DNA: TGCGCCAGCAGCGTATGGCTTGGGGGGAGCTCTGAGCAGTTCTTC
size: NA
D: NA
V: TRBV5-1
J: TRBJ2-1
length: 15

CDR3: CASSRGLAGPTYEQYF
DNA: TGTGCCAGTAGTCGCGGACTAGCGGGTCCGACCTACGAGCAGTACTTC
size: NA
D: TRBD2
V: TRBV19
J: TRBJ2-7
length: 16

CDR3: CASSPRAGAGPDTQYF
DNA: TGTGCCAGCTCACCCCGGGCGGGGGCCGGGCCAGATACGCAGTATTTT
size: NA
D: NA
V: TRBV18
J: TRBJ2-3
length: 16

CDR3: CASSDWRQVEQFF
DNA: TGTGCCAGCAGCGACTGGAGACAGGTCGAGCAGTTCTTC
size: few
D: NA
V: TRBV6-5
J: TRBJ2-1
length: 13

CDR3: CATDYSGRFVEQFF
DNA: TGTGCCACCGACTACTCAGGTCGCTTTGTTGAGCAGTTCTTC
size: NA
D: NA
V: TRBV24-1
J: TRBJ2-1
length: 14

CDR3: CASSLASFSGNTIYF
DNA: TGCGCCAGCAGCTTGGCGTCGTTCTCTGGAAACACCATATATTTT
size: NA
D: NA
V: TRBV5-1
J: TRBJ1-3
length: 15

CDR3: CASSVSGTLGQETQYF
DNA: TGTGCCAGCAGCGTTAGCGGTACCCTCGGGCAAGAGACCCAGTACTTC
size: NA
D: NA
V: TRBV5-4
J: TRBJ2-5
length: 16

CDR3: CASGAGGRIEQFF
DNA: TGTGCCAGCGGAGCGGGGGGTCGGATTGAGCAGTTCTTC
size: NA
D: TRBD2
V: TRBV6-5
J: TRBJ2-1
length: 13

CDR3: CASSFTGSDSPLHF
DNA: TGTGCCAGCAGCTTTACAGGGAGCGATTCACCCCTCCACTTT
size: NA
D: NA
V: TRBV7-2
J: TRBJ1-6
length: 14

CDR3: CASSQYGYTF
DNA: TGTGCCAGTAGTCAGTATGGCTACACCTTC
size: NA
D: NA
V: TRBV19
J: TRBJ1-2
length: 10

CDR3: CASSSTSDSPYNEQFF
DNA: TGTGCCAGCAGCTCGACTAGCGATTCCCCCTACAATGAGCAGTTCTTC
size: NA
D: TRBD2
V: TRBV5-6
J: TRBJ2-1
length: 16

CDR3: CASSRTSGSSYNEQFF
DNA: TGTGCCAGCAGCCGCACTAGCGGGAGCTCCTACAATGAGCAGTTCTTC
size: NA
D: TRBD2
V: TRBV2
J: TRBJ2-1
length: 16

CDR3: CASRRETPLHF
DNA: TGTGCCAGCAGAAGAGAGACACCCCTCCACTTT
size: NA
D: NA
V: TRBV6-4
J: TRBJ1-6
length: 11

CDR3: CASSSVRLENSPLHF
DNA: TGTGCCAGCAGCTCAGTACGTTTGGAGAATTCACCCCTCCACTTT
size: NA
D: NA
V: TRBV7-9
J: TRBJ1-6
length: 15

CDR3: CASSFRAGGGEKLFF
DNA: TGTGCCAGCAGCTTCCGGGCAGGGGGCGGTGAAAAACTGTTTTTT
size: once
D: TRBD1
V: TRBV5-6
J: TRBJ1-4
length: 15

CDR3: CASRKDRPYNEQFF
DNA: TGTGCCAGCAGGAAAGACAGGCCCTACAATGAGCAGTTCTTC
size: NA
D: NA
V: TRBV28
J: TRBJ2-1
length: 14

CDR3: CASSRDYGYTF
DNA: TGTGCCAGCAGCCGGGACTATGGCTACACCTTC
size: few
D: NA
V: TRBV9
J: TRBJ1-2
length: 11